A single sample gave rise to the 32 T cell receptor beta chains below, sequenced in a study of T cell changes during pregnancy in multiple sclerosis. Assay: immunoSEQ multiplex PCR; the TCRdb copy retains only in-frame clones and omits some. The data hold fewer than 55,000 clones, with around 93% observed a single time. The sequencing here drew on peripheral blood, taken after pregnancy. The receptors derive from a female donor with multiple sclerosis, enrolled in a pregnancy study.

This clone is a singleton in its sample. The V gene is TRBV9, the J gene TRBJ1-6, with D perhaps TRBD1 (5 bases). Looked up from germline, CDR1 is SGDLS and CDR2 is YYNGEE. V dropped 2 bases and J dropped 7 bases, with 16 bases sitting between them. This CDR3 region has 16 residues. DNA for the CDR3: TGTGCCAGCAGCGTGTCGACAGCCCGGGGGAATTCACCCCTCCACTTT. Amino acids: CASSVSTARGNSPLHF.

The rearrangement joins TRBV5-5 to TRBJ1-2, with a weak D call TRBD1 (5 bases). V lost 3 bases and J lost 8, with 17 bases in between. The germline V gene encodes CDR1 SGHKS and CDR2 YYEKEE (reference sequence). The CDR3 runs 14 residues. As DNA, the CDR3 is TGTGCCAGCAGCTACCAGGGCAGGGTTGAGGGCTACACCTTC. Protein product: CASSYQGRVEGYTF.

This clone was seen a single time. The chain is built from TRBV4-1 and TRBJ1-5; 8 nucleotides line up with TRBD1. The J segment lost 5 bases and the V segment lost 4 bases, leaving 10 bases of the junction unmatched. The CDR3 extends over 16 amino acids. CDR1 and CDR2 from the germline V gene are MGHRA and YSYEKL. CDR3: CASSPTAQGAYQPQHF. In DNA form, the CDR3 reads TGCGCCAGCAGCCCCACCGCGCAGGGGGCCTATCAGCCCCAGCATTTT.

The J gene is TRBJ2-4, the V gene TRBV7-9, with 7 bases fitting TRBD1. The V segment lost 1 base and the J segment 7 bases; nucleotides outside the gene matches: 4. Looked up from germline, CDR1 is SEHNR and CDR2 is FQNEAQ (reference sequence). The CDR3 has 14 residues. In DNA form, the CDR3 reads TGTGCCAGCAGCTTAGAGGGGGCATCCAACATTCAGTACTTC. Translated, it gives CASSLEGASNIQYF.

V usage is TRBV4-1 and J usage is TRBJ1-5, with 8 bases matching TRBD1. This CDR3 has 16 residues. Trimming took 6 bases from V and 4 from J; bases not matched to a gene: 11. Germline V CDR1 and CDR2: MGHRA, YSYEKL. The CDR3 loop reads CASSSGQGNLNQPQHF. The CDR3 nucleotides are TGCGCCAGCAGTTCCGGACAGGGAAATTTGAATCAGCCCCAGCATTTT.

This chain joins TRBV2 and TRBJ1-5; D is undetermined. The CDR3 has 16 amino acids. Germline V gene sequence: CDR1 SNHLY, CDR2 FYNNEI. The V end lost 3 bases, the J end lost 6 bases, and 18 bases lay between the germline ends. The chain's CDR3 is CASSDQQRGWTQPQHF. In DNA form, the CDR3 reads TGTGCCAGCAGTGACCAGCAACGGGGTTGGACTCAGCCCCAGCATTTT.

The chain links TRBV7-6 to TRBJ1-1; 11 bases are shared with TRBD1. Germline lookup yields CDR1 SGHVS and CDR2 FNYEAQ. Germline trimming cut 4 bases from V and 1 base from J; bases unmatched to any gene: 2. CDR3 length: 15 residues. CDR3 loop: CASSWGTGGNTEAFF. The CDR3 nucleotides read TGTGCCAGCAGCTGGGGGACAGGGGGGAACACTGAAGCTTTCTTT.

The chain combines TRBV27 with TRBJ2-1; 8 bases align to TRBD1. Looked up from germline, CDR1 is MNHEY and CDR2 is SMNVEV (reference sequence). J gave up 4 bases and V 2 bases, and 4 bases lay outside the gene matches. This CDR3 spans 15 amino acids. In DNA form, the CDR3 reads TGTGCCAGCAGTTTAAGCCAGGGGGCTTACAATGAGCAGTTCTTC. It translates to CASSLSQGAYNEQFF.

CDR3 nucleotides: TGTGCCAGCAGCTTACAGGGCCCCTACGAGCAGTACTTC. Translating it yields CASSLQGPYEQYF. The rearrangement uses TRBV5-4 and TRBJ2-7; D possibly corresponds to TRBD1 (6 bases). Trimming took off 2 bases at V and 2 bases at J, with 8 bases between the two ends. The CDR3 runs 13 residues. CDR1 and CDR2 from the germline V gene are SGHNT and YYREEE (reference sequence).

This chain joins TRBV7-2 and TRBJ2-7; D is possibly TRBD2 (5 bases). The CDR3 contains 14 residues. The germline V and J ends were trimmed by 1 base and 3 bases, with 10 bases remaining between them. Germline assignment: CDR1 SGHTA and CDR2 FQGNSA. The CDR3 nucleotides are TGTGCCAGCAGCTTAGTAGGCGGGCACTACGAGCAGTACTTC. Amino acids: CASSLVGGHYEQYF.

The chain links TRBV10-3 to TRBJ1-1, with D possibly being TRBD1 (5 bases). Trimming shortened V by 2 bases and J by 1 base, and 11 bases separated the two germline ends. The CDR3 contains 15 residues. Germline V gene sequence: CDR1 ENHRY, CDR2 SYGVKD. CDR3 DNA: TGTGCCATCAGTGAGATGGGGGGGAGGAACACTGAAGCTTTCTTT. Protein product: CAISEMGGRNTEAFF.

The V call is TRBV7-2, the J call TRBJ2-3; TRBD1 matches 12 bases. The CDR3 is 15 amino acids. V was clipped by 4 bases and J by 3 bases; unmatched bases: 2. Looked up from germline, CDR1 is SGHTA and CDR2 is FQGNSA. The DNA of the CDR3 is TGTGCCAGCAGCTGGGACAGGGGGCGTACAGATACGCAGTATTTT. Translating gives CASSWDRGRTDTQYF.

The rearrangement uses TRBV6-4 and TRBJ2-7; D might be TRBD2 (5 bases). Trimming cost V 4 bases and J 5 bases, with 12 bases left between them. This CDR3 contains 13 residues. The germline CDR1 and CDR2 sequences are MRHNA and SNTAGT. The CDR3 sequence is CASSAEGRNEQYF. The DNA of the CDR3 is TGTGCCAGCAGTGCCGAGGGCAGGAACGAGCAGTACTTC.

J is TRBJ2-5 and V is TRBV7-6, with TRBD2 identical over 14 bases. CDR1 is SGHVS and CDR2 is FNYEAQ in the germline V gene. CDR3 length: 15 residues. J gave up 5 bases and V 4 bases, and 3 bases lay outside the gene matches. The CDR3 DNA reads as TGTGCCAGCAGCTGGGGGACTAGCGGGGGTGAGACCCAGTACTTC. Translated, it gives CASSWGTSGGETQYF. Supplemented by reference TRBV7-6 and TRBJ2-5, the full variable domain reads GAGVSQSPRYKVTKRGQDVALRCDPISGHVSLYWYRQALGQGPEFLTYFNYEAQQDKSGLPNDRFSAERPEGSISTLTIQRTEQRDSAMYRCASSWGTSGGETQYFGPGTRLLVL.

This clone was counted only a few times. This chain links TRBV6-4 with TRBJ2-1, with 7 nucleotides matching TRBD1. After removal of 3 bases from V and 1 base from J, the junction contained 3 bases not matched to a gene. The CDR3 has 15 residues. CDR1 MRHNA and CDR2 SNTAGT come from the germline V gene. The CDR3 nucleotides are TGTGCCAGCAGTGATCAGGGGGAGTCCTACAATGAGCAGTTCTTC. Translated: CASSDQGESYNEQFF.

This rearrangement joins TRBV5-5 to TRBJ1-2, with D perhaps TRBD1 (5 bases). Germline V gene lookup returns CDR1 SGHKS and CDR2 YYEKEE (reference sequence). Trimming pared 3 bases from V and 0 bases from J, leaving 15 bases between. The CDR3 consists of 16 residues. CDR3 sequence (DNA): TGTGCCAGCAGCTGGGGCGTCTTGTTACCTAACTATGGCTACACCTTC. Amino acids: CASSWGVLLPNYGYTF.

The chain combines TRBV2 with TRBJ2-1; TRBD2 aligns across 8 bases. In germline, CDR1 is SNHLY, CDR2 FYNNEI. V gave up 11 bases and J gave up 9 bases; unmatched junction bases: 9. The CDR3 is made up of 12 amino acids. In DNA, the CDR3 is TGTGCCGGCGGAGGGACTAGTTTTGAGCAGTTCTTC. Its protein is CAGGGTSFEQFF. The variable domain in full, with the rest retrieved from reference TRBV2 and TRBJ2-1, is EPEVTQTPSHQVTQMGQEVILRCVPISNHLYFYWYRQILGQKVEFLVSFYNNEISEKSEIFDDQFSVERPDGSNFTLKIRSTKLEDSAMYFCAGGGTSFEQFFGPGTRLTVL.

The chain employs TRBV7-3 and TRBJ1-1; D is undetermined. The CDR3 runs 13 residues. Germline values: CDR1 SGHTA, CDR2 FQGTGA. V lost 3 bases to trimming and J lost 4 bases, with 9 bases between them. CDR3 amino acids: CASSFGYLTEAFF. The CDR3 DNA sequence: TGTGCCAGCAGCTTCGGGTACCTCACTGAAGCTTTCTTT.

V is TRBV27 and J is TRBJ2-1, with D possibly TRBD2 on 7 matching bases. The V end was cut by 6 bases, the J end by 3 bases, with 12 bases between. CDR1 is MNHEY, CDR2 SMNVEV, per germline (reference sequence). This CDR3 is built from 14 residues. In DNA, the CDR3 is TGTGCCAGCAGCCAAGGGGGGGGCTACAATGAGCAGTTCTTC. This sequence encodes CASSQGGGYNEQFF.

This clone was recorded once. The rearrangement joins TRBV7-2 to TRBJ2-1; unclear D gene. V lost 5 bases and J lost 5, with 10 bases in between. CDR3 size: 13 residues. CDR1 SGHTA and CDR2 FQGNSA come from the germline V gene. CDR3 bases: TGTGCCAGCAGCCCCCTGAGGAACAATGAGCAGTTCTTC. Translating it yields CASSPLRNNEQFF. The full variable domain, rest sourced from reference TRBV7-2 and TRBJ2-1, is GAGVSQSPSNKVTEKGKDVELRCDPISGHTALYWYRQSLGQGLEFLIYFQGNSAPDKSGLPSDRFSAERTGGSVSTLTIQRTQQEDSAVYLCASSPLRNNEQFFGPGTRLTVL.

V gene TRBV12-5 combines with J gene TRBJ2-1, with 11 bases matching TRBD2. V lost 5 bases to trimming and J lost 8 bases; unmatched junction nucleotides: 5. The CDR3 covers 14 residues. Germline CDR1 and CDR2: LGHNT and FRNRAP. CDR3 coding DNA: TGTGCTAGTGGTCTAGCGGGGGGTATCGATGAGCAGTTCTTC. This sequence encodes CASGLAGGIDEQFF. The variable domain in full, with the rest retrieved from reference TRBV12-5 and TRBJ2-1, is DARVTQTPRHKVTEMGQEVTMRCQPILGHNTVFWYRQTMMQGLELLAYFRNRAPLDDSGMPKDRFSAEMPDATLATLKIQPSEPRDSAVYFCASGLAGGIDEQFFGPGTRLTVL.

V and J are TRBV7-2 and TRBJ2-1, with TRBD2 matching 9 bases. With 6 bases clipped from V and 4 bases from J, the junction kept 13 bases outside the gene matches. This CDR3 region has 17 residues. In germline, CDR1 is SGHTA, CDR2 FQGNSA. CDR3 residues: CASRLYVAGDRYNEQFF. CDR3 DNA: TGTGCCAGCAGACTATATGTAGCGGGGGATCGTTACAATGAGCAGTTCTTC.

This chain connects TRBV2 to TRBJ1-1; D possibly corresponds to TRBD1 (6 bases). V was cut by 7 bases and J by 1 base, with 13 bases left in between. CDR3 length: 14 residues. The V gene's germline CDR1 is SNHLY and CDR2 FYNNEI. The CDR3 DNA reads TGTGCCAGCAACCTACTACAGGGGAACACTGAAGCTTTCTTT. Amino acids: CASNLLQGNTEAFF.

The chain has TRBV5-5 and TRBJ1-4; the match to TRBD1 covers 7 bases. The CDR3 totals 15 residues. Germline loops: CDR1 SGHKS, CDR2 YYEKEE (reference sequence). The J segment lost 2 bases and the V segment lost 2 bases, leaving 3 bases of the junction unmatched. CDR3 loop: CASSFPGGTNEKLFF. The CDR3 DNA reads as TGTGCCAGCAGCTTTCCAGGGGGTACTAATGAAAAACTGTTTTTT.

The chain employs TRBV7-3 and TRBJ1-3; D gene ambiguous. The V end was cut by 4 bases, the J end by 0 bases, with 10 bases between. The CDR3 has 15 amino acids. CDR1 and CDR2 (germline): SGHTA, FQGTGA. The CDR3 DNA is TGTGCCAGCAGCTCCTCCCTAGGCTCTGGAAACACCATATATTTT. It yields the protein CASSSSLGSGNTIYF.

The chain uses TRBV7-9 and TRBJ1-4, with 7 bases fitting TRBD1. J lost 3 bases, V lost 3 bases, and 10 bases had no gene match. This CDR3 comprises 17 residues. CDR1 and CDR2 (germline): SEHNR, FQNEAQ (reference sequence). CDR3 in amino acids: CASSFEKGGLPNEKLFF. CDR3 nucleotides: TGTGCCAGCAGCTTTGAGAAAGGGGGCTTACCTAATGAAAAACTGTTTTTT.

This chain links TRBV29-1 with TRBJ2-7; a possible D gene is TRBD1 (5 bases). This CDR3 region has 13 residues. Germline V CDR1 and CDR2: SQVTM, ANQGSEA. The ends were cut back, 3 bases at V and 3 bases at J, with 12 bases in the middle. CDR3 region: CSVEIRQGYEQYF. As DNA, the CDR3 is TGCAGCGTTGAGATTCGGCAGGGCTACGAGCAGTACTTC.

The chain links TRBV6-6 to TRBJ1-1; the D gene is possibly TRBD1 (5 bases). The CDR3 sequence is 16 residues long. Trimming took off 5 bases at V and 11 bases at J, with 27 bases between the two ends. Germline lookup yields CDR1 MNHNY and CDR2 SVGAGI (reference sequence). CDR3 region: CASSSRMEGTGVEAFF. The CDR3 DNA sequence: TGTGCCAGCAGTAGTCGCATGGAGGGGACGGGGGTCGAGGCTTTCTTT.

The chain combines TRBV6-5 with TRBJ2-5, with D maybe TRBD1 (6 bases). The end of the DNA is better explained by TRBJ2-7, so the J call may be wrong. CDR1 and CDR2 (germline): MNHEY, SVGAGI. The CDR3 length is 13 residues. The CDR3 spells CASMGGRGDEQYF. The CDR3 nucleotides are TGTGCCAGCATGGGTGGCAGGGGTGACGAGCAGTACTTC.

The CDR3 is CASSSTGGISYEQYF. The CDR3 DNA is TGTGCCAGCAGCTCCACGGGGGGGATCTCCTACGAGCAGTACTTC. The chain joins TRBV7-2 to TRBJ2-7; 8 bases map to TRBD2. The CDR3 extends over 15 amino acids. V lost 4 bases and J lost 0; bases outside the gene matches: 5. Per the germline V gene, CDR1 is SGHTA and CDR2 is FQGNSA.

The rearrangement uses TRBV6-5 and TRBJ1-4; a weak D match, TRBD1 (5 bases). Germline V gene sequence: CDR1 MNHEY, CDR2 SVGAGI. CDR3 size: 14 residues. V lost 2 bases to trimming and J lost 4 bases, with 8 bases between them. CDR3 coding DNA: TGTGCCAGCAGTTACAGGCAGGGTAATGAAAAACTGTTTTTT. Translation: CASSYRQGNEKLFF.

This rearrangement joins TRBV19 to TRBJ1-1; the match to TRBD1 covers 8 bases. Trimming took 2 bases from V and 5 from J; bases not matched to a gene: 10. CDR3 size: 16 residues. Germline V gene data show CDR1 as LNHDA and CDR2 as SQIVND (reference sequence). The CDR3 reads CASSIWVGRGHTEAFF. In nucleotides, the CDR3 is TGTGCCAGTAGTATATGGGTGGGCAGGGGGCATACTGAAGCTTTCTTT.